This TCR beta chain was recorded in a study of shared clonotypes between healthy human individuals (TCRdb year 2020). Study-level background: Three men and a couple of women, aged 18 to 49 years, made up the cohort. Different laboratories and diverse techniques were used to prepare libraries and sequence TCR repertoires, to increase sequencing depth and limit assay-specific biases. Leukapheresis yielded between about 0.85 and 10 billion PBMCs per donor. To estimate repertoire size and how much clonotype sharing occurs between individuals, the study deeply sequenced the blood TCR repertoires of about 5 healthy adults. For each donor, CD4 naive and CD4 memory were each run on three plates, CD8 naive on two plates, and CD8 memory on one plate.

Of note for this clone: No antigen is known for it. Base qualities are not provided; no much larger clone lies one nucleotide away.

TCR CDR3 regions were amplified from genomic DNA by multiplex PCR using the deep immunoSEQ assay. For each cell subset, the extracted genomic DNA was distributed evenly across all wells of several immunoSEQ 96-well plates, and each plate served as one replicate. For sorted subsets, each replicate PCR was loaded with around 200 ng genomic DNA, equivalent to approximately 33,000 T cell genomes. Purified libraries were quantified with a Qubit 3.0 fluorometer, sized on a Bioanalyzer 2100, and re-quantified with the KAPA Library Quantification kit. Each immunoSEQ 96-well plate was sequenced on its own single-read 150-cycle Illumina NextSeq 550 flow cell. As for how the authors treated the data: The immunoSEQ output contained only junctional sequences without quality scores, so filtering could not match that applied to full-length reads. To assign V/J genes and CDR3, sequences were annotated against IMGT germline references using PyIR, a Python wrapper for IgBLAST v1.9. Any read was removed if the V/J assignment was weak (E-value above 1e-6), the CDR3 was missing, or the read contained stop codons, out-of-frame junctions, or ambiguous translated residues. V3J clonotypes were defined as sequences sharing an identical inferred V gene, J gene, and CDR3 amino acid sequence. Percentage overlap between repertoires was computed as shared unique clonotypes divided by the size of the smaller repertoire. Repertoire richness was assessed with RTK rarefaction, the Chao1 estimator, and Recon v2.1 estimates of unobserved clonotypes. Generation probabilities were computed with OLGA for all TCRbeta clonotypes obtained by the gDNA method from four donors. The immuneACCESS repertoire file appears here via TCRdb, limited to in-frame rearrangements. These files lack a portion of the clones; in checked studies, under half of the deficit traces to unresolved V genes, and the cause of the others is not known. V and J calls and clone size follow that table, whereas D and trimming were derived from the DNA. Within this sample are 780,000 or so clones, with about two thirds of them counted one time only. The ten largest clones represent under 2% of the sample.

Healthy HIV-negative adults with no recently reported acute infections or vaccinations were included as donors. Every donor was a Caucasian adult living in Nashville, Tennessee, USA. CD4+ T cells were enriched by magnetic negative selection, after which naive cells were positively selected on CD45RA and the negative fraction was taken as the memory subset. Blood was obtained by leukapheresis, after which PBMCs were separated by Ficoll-Histopaque density gradient centrifugation and cryopreserved in liquid nitrogen vapor phase. Analytical flow cytometry was used to check the purity and quantity of each magnetically sorted T cell population. Each sorted fraction had its genomic DNA isolated and then quantified by UV absorbance on a Nanodrop 2000c. What the research found in general, with its limitations: When a few donors were compared, the shared fraction of clonotypes was about 5.4% for naive CD4, roughly 3.3% for naive CD8, more than 2% for memory CD4, and around 0.37% for memory CD8. Naive subsets generally had larger estimated clonotype richness than memory subsets. Incomplete sequencing was indicated by rarefaction of sorted-subset datasets, despite the large sequencing depth. Pairwise subsampling led to the expectation that sequencing depth would affect the degree of clonotype sharing among donors. Only blood was sampled, and tissue TCR repertoires likely differ from those in blood. Clonotypes shared by all four sorted-subset donors showed higher generation probabilities than non-shared clonotypes. The small number of donors limited the genetic and exposure-history diversity represented.

The germline V gene specifies SNHLY as CDR1 and FYNNEI as CDR2. The CDR3, from cysteine to phenylalanine, totals 16 residues. CDR3 DNA only is kept here, 48 bases in frame from base 1. V and J are truncated by 3 bases and 0 bases respectively, leaving an intervening sequence of 15 bases. The sequence derives from a woman under 40 in good health. Recombination linked TRBV2 to TRBJ2-7; possibly the D gene is TRBD1, per 7 matching bases. Sequencing was performed on memory CD4+ T cells sorted from blood. What this sample's cell subset or site label stands for: CD45RA-negative fraction. The DNA reads as follows: TGTGCCAGCAGTGAGGAGGGGGCGACAGTCTCCTACGAGCAGTACTTC. Translated, it reads CASSEEGATVSYEQYF. Outside the CDR3, residues come from the reference TRBV2 and TRBJ2-7 proteins, so the full variable domain is: EPEVTQTPSHQVTQMGQEVILRCVPISNHLYFYWYRQILGQKVEFLVSFYNNEISEKSEIFDDQFSVERPDGSNFTLKIRSTKLEDSAMYFCASSEEGATVSYEQYFGPGTRLTVT.